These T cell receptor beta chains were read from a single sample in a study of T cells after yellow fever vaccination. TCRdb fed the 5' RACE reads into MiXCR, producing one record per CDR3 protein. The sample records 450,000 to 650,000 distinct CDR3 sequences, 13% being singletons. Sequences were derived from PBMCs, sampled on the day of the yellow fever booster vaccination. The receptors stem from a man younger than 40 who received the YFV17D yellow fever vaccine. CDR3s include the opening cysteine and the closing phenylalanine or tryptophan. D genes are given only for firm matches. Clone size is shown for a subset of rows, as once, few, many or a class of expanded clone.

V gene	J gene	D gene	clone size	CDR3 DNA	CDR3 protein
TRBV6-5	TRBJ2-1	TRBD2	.	TGTGCCAGCAGTCACCTAGCGGGAGTGGCCTACAATGAGCAGTTCTTC	CASSHLAGVAYNEQFF
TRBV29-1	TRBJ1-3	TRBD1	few	TGCAGCGCTGGACAGGGGGCTGACACCATATATTTT	CSAGQGADTIYF
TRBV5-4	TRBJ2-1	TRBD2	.	TGTGCCAGCAGCTGGATGACTAGCGGATACAATGAGCAGTTCTTC	CASSWMTSGYNEQFF
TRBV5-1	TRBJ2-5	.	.	TGCGCCAGCAGCTTGGGTCGGAGGGTAGAAGAGACCCAGTACTTC	CASSLGRRVEETQYF
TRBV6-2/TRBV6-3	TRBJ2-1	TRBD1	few	TGTGCCAGCAGTTACGGGTTAGGACAGGGGGCGCGAAATGAGCAGTTCTTC	CASSYGLGQGARNEQFF
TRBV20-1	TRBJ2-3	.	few	TGCAGTGCGACGGACTCACAGTCGGATACGCAGTATTTT	CSATDSQSDTQYF
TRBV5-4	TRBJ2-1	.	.	TGTGCCAGCAGCTTGCCTACCCTCTACAATGAGCAGTTCTTC	CASSLPTLYNEQFF
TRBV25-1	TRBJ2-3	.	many	TGTGCCAGCAGTGATCTGAGGCGGGGTAGGGTGGATACGCAGTATTTT	CASSDLRRGRVDTQYF
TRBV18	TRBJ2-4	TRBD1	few	TGTGCCAGCTCACCGGGACAGATAGCCAAAAACATTCAGTACTTC	CASSPGQIAKNIQYF
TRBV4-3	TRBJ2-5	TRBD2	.	TGCGCCAGCAGCCAAGATAGACTAGCGGGCCGGGAGACCCAGTACTTC	CASSQDRLAGRETQYF